This T cell receptor beta chain comes out of a study of blood T cell repertoires in COVID-19. In the study overall: Sample material is recorded as cDNA or gDNA derived from T cells, B-cell-depleted T cells, or PBMCs.

In its sample, this clone was seen once. Enrolled through a virtual design, the participants were between 18 and 89 years of age and came from 24 US areas. The protocol was immunoSEQ multiplex PCR, while the TCRdb copy is restricted to in-frame clones and leaves out a portion. The top ten hold 3.5% to 4.5% of the sample, which has under 350,000 clones, approximately 86% seen once. Trimming removed 2 bases at V and 0 bases at J, with 14 bases between. The CDR3 is made up of 16 amino acids. Looked up from germline, CDR1 is MGHRA and CDR2 is YSYEKL. The source material was PBMCs or T cells enriched from blood (not recorded which). The TCR originated in a woman aged 40 to 50 with acute COVID-19. The V and J genes are TRBV4-1 and TRBJ2-7, with D possibly TRBD1 on 5 matching bases. In nucleotides, the CDR3 is TGCGCCAGCAGCCAACCTGGACATCGGAACTCCTACGAGCAGTACTTC. This sequence encodes CASSQPGHRNSYEQYF.